This T cell receptor beta chain was retrieved from a study of post-analysis software for immune sequencing data (dated by TCRdb to 2015 to 2017). Turning to the overall study: Disease courses on record covered relapsing-remitting, secondary progressive and progressive-relapsing multiple sclerosis, though some patients had no subtype annotation. The patient repertoires were set against roughly eleven previously published healthy control repertoires from donors whose ages ranged from roughly 6 to 27 years. A subset of samples was prepared in parallel using single-end sample barcoding, then pooled and co-amplified after Illumina adapter ligation.

What the study reported, not specific to this receptor: The control group was slightly older than the multiple sclerosis patient group. Direct clustering with F measure revealed strong co-clustering of samples prepared in the same batch, which led to a batch-effect correction. Significantly higher frequencies in patients than in controls were found for a handful of TRBV segments, including TRBV5-6, TRBV5-1 and TRBV20-1. Compared with controls, multiple sclerosis patients had significantly lower normalized Chao1 diversity, a finding suggesting substantial peripheral T-cell clonal expansion.

The germline V gene (reference sequence) yields MNHNY for CDR1 and SVGAGI for CDR2. From the cysteine up to the phenylalanine, the CDR3 has a length of 14 residues. Of all the DNA, just the CDR3 is kept, 42 bases in frame from base 1. Between the V and J ends, shortened by 2 bases and 7 bases respectively, the junction contains 12 bases. In this sample, this clonotype turned up many times. What antigen it recognizes has not been identified. No much larger clone is present one base from it, and per-base qualities are unavailable. Library creation used PCR. The listed sequencing device is Illumina HiSeq 2500. To reduce PCR and sequencing biases, unique molecular identifiers were built into the TCR beta cDNA libraries. Roughly 0.5 million cDNA molecules were obtained per 1 to 10 million input T cells, so each molecule approximated one T cell. The patient libraries were prepared and sequenced using the same protocol as the earlier healthy control dataset. Within a given batch, samples were prepared together, multiplexed and sequenced on the same HiSeq lane. The paper's processing steps were these. Raw barcoded reads were processed with MIGEC, discarding single-read molecular identifier groups before consensus assembly and CDR3 extraction. Clonotype tables were post-analysed with VDJtools, normalizing diversity by down-sampling all datasets to the smallest sample size. In repertoire overlap clustering, CDR3 amino acid sequences, but not nucleotide sequences, were matched to correct batch-related cross-sample contamination. The public sequencing data were trimmed at Q25 with fastp and processed into clonotypes with MiXCR by TCRdb, which kept only in-frame beta chains. Each entry is one CDR3 protein sequence, shown with its most common DNA and genes. The V and J calls here are based on TCRdb, not the publication. Recorded for this sample are around 250,000 distinct CDR3 sequences; approximately 34% of them occurred a single time. 4% to 6% of the sample goes to the ten largest clones.

To demonstrate the VDJtools post-analysis software, TCR beta repertoires were profiled from the peripheral blood of roughly 14 young patients with multiple sclerosis. The multiple sclerosis patients were children and adolescents between about 6 and 16 years of age. The rearrangement combines TRBV6-6 with TRBJ1-5; no D gene call is confident. What was sequenced was blood. This clonotype originated in a girl aged 5 to 17 with multiple sclerosis. The CDR3 is CASSYEDGRQPQHF. The DNA sequence is as follows: TGTGCCAGCAGTTACGAGGACGGAAGGCAGCCCCAGCATTTT.